These 24 T cell receptor beta chains were all obtained from the same sample, sequenced in a study of T cells in Graves' hyperthyroidism and ophthalmopathy. There were TCR beta CDR3 regions amplified from RNA transcripts. The HTBI primer set was used in a first-round RT-PCR of the TCR CDR3. Via MiXCR, TCRdb re-called the multiplex PCR reads, giving one row per CDR3 protein. Among about 620,000 distinct CDR3 sequences, around 15% were seen once, and the ten largest hold about 3.8%. Sequencing input: blood. Every receptor here comes from a woman aged 25-40 years with Graves' hyperthyroidism.

This clonotype was counted many times. V gene TRBV28 combines with J gene TRBJ2-1; 10 bases map to TRBD1. Unmatched junction bases numbered 8, after V lost 6 bases and J lost 6 bases. There are 15 residues in the CDR3. CDR1 is MDHEN, CDR2 SYDVKM, per germline. For the CDR3, the DNA is TGTGCCAGCAGCGATCCGGGACAGGGGAGCAATGAGCAGTTCTTC. It encodes CASSDPGQGSNEQFF.

This clonotype was seen ten or more times. CDR3 sequence reads: CSVEGGESSYEQYF. DNA for the CDR3: TGCAGCGTTGAAGGCGGGGAAAGCTCCTACGAGCAGTACTTC. The chain links TRBV29-1 to TRBJ2-7; weak D call: TRBD2 (6 bases). The CDR3 totals 14 residues. Trimming cost V 1 base and J 0 bases, with 10 bases left between them. CDR1 SQVTM and CDR2 ANQGSEA come from the germline V gene.

The chain employs TRBV11-3 and TRBJ2-2; D is possibly TRBD2 (5 bases). V was trimmed by 5 bases and J by 6 bases, leaving 10 bases between them. The CDR3 is 13 amino acids. Germline V gene data show CDR1 as SGHNT and CDR2 as YENEEA. The CDR3 here is CASSRLEAGELFF. In DNA form, the CDR3 reads TGTGCCAGCAGCCGCCTGGAGGCCGGGGAGCTGTTTTTT.

A few counts support this clonotype. This chain links TRBV6-2 or TRBV6-3 with TRBJ2-1, with 7 bases aligning to TRBD2. The CDR3 is 19 amino acids. Germline CDR1 MNHEY, CDR2 SVGEGT. With V trimmed by 7 bases and J by 0 bases, 18 bases remained unmatched. The CDR3 is CASNPVNPSGLSSYNEQFF. The CDR3 DNA reads as TGTGCCAGCAACCCCGTCAACCCTAGCGGACTAAGCTCCTACAATGAGCAGTTCTTC.

The table lists this clonotype with a few counts. The chain links TRBV20-1 to TRBJ1-2; D is uncertain. Germline CDR1 DFQATT, CDR2 SNEGSKA (reference sequence). The V end lost 0 bases, the J end lost 7 bases, and 9 bases lay between the germline ends. The CDR3 contains 12 residues. CDR3 region: CSARDLALGYTF. The CDR3 region has the DNA TGCAGTGCTAGAGATCTCGCCCTTGGCTACACCTTC.

This clonotype was picked up a small number of times. This could be a read error, since a much larger clone is one nucleotide away. The V call is TRBV7-2, the J call TRBJ1-2, with D perhaps TRBD1 (5 bases). The V gene lost 5 bases and the J gene lost 0 bases, with 10 bases spanning the gap. The CDR3 spans 14 residues. Germline CDR1 reads SGHTA; CDR2 reads FQGNSA. This chain's CDR3 is CASSRETANYGYTF. The DNA for the CDR3 is TGTGCCAGCAGCCGAGAGACAGCTAACTATGGCTACACCTTC.

This clonotype appeared many times. The chain couples TRBV12-3 or TRBV12-4 to TRBJ2-1; 9 bases match TRBD2. CDR3 size: 13 residues. With V trimmed by 6 bases and J by 6 bases, 3 bases remained unmatched. CDR3 residues: CASSKLAGNEQFF. The CDR3 DNA follows: TGTGCCAGCAGCAAACTAGCGGGCAATGAGCAGTTCTTC.

In its sample, this clonotype was seen many times. The chain couples TRBV28 to TRBJ2-1, with D perhaps matching TRBD1 (6 bases). There are 16 residues in the CDR3. In germline, CDR1 is MDHEN, CDR2 SYDVKM. The germline V and J ends were trimmed by 5 bases and 4 bases, with 18 bases remaining between them. The CDR3 spells CASSLYRVSPYNEQFF. Written as DNA, the CDR3 is TGTGCCAGCAGTCTCTACAGGGTATCCCCATACAATGAGCAGTTCTTC.

This clonotype appeared many times. This rearrangement joins TRBV28 to TRBJ1-2; D not certain. Looked up from germline, CDR1 is MDHEN and CDR2 is SYDVKM. The CDR3 loop spans 14 amino acids. V gave up 6 bases and J gave up 4 bases, with 15 bases separating them. CDR3 in DNA: TGTGCCAGCAGCTCGGGTGAAGCCTTCTATGGCTACACCTTC. It translates to CASSSGEAFYGYTF.

This chain links TRBV24-1 with TRBJ1-1; no firm D call. Germline CDR1 is KGHDR and CDR2 is SFDVKD. V lost 3 bases, J lost 1 base, and 5 bases lay in between. This CDR3 spans 13 amino acids. The CDR3 DNA is TGTGCCACCAGTGATAGAAGGAACACTGAAGCTTTCTTT. Its protein is CATSDRRNTEAFF.

This clonotype was observed at least ten times. The chain couples TRBV30 to TRBJ2-7; TRBD2 matches 8 bases. Trimming at V came to 5 bases and at J to 7 bases, leaving 7 bases not matched to a gene. The CDR3 is made up of 12 amino acids. Per germline, CDR1 GTSNPN and CDR2 SVGIG (reference sequence). As DNA, the CDR3 is TGTGCCTGGTCACGGGGGGGAAGGGAGCAGTACTTC. This encodes CAWSRGGREQYF.

This clonotype has ten or more counts. The V gene is TRBV2, the J gene TRBJ2-7; D gene uncertain. Germline CDR1 SNHLY, CDR2 FYNNEI. V was pared by 4 bases and J by 2 bases, with 12 bases between. The CDR3 length is 14 residues. CDR3 sequence: CASSGPPGPYEQYF. In DNA form, the CDR3 reads TGTGCCAGCAGTGGACCGCCCGGGCCCTACGAGCAGTACTTC.

This clonotype was observed at least ten times. The chain employs TRBV30 and TRBJ1-1; no clear D gene. Trimming removed 3 bases from V and 6 bases from J, with 14 bases in between. CDR3 length: 13 amino acids. Germline values: CDR1 GTSNPN, CDR2 SVGIG (reference sequence). The DNA of the CDR3 is TGTGCCTGGAGCTCTGGGGTTTCGGCTGAAGCTTTCTTT. This encodes CAWSSGVSAEAFF.

This clonotype was observed at least ten times. In nucleotides, the CDR3 is TGCAGCGTTGAGCTTGTCAGCCGTCGGGAGACCCAGTACTTC. Its translation: CSVELVSRRETQYF. This chain joins TRBV29-1 and TRBJ2-5, with D unclear. This CDR3 has 14 amino acids. Trimming shortened V by 3 bases and J by 5 bases, and 16 bases separated the two germline ends. From germline, CDR1 is SQVTM and CDR2 ANQGSEA.

V is TRBV20-1 and J is TRBJ1-2; TRBD1 agrees at 8 bases. The CDR3 extends over 14 amino acids. CDR1 and CDR2 (germline): DFQATT, SNEGSKA (reference sequence). V was clipped by 6 bases and J by 3 bases; unmatched bases: 9. The CDR3 region is CSASRQGRDYGYTF. CDR3 DNA sequence: TGCAGTGCCTCGAGACAGGGGCGGGACTATGGCTACACCTTC.

The chain links TRBV12-3 or TRBV12-4 to TRBJ2-7; 11 positions agree with TRBD2. Trimming cost V 5 bases and J 6 bases; bases outside gene matches: 12. The CDR3 covers 16 residues. The CDR3 spells CASSPGSGRDLSEQYF. As DNA, the CDR3 is TGTGCCAGCAGTCCCGGTAGCGGGAGGGATTTGAGCGAGCAGTACTTC.

The chain employs TRBV2 and TRBJ1-5; TRBD1 agrees at 8 bases. CDR1 is SNHLY, CDR2 FYNNEI, per germline. This CDR3 comprises 17 residues. The junction had 14 bases not matched to a gene; V was cut back by 5 bases and J by 5 bases. The CDR3: CASSQDRQGAGDQPQHF. In nucleotides, the CDR3 is TGTGCCAGCAGTCAGGACAGGCAGGGGGCAGGCGATCAGCCCCAGCATTTT. The full variable domain, completed using reference TRBV2 and TRBJ1-5, is EPEVTQTPSHQVTQMGQEVILRCVPISNHLYFYWYRQILGQKVEFLVSFYNNEISEKSEIFDDQFSVERPDGSNFTLKIRSTKLEDSAMYFCASSQDRQGAGDQPQHFGDGTRLSIL.

This clonotype has at least ten counts. This CDR3 reads CASSYSGDRAYEQYF. CDR3 nucleotides: TGTGCCAGCAGTTACTCCGGGGACAGGGCCTACGAGCAGTACTTC. This sequence joins TRBV6-6 and TRBJ2-7, with 9 bases fitting TRBD1. The V segment lost 0 bases and the J segment 2 bases; nucleotides outside the gene matches: 2. The CDR3 has 15 amino acids. The germline CDR1 and CDR2 sequences are MNHNY and SVGAGI (reference sequence).

At least ten counts were recorded for this clonotype. For the CDR3, the DNA is TGTGCCAGCTCACTGGACAGGAGAAGCTCCTACGAGCAGTACTTC. Translation: CASSLDRRSSYEQYF. This chain connects TRBV18 to TRBJ2-7, with 7 bases matching TRBD1. This CDR3 is 15 amino acids long. Germline lookup yields CDR1 KGHSH and CDR2 LQKENI. After removal of 4 bases from V and 0 bases from J, the junction contained 6 bases not matched to a gene.

This clonotype was counted ten times or more. This sequence joins TRBV3-1 and TRBJ2-1; 10 nucleotides align to TRBD2. The germline V gene encodes CDR1 LGHDT and CDR2 YNNKEL (reference sequence). This CDR3 comprises 16 residues. After removal of 4 bases from V and 4 bases from J, the junction contained 7 bases not matched to a gene. CDR3 DNA sequence: TGTGCCAGCAGCCGAGGGGAGCGGGAGGGATACAATGAGCAGTTCTTC. Its translation is CASSRGEREGYNEQFF.

This clonotype was picked up a small number of times. V and J are TRBV12-3 or TRBV12-4 and TRBJ2-2, with TRBD1 identical over 7 bases. Trimming at V came to 3 bases and at J to 5 bases, leaving 3 bases not matched to a gene. CDR3 size: 14 residues. The CDR3 spells CASSFMTGTGELFF. The CDR3 nucleotides are TGTGCCAGCAGTTTTATGACAGGGACCGGGGAGCTGTTTTTT.

The V and J genes are TRBV18 and TRBJ2-1; TRBD1 agrees at 11 bases. CDR1 is KGHSH and CDR2 is LQKENI in the germline V gene. The V and J ends lost 2 bases and 6 bases, in that order; junction bases with no gene match: 3. The CDR3 covers 15 residues. The CDR3 reads CASSPIGTGGNEQFF. The CDR3 region has the DNA TGTGCCAGCTCACCAATAGGGACAGGGGGCAATGAGCAGTTCTTC.

This clonotype was seen more than once but under ten times. V is TRBV7-8 and J is TRBJ1-4; D remains unclear. The V and J ends lost 5 bases and 8 bases respectively, with 18 bases between them. The CDR3 loop spans 15 amino acids. Looked up from germline, CDR1 is SGHVS and CDR2 is FQNEAQ. DNA for the CDR3: TGTGCCAGCAGCCCTGGCCCCGAAAGAAACGAAAAACTGTTTTTT. Translation: CASSPGPERNEKLFF.

V is TRBV7-3 and J is TRBJ2-2; possible D gene TRBD2, 6 bases. This CDR3 spans 16 amino acids. CDR1 and CDR2 from the germline V gene are SGHTA and FQGTGA. Between the trimmed V and J ends, which lost 0 bases and 6 bases, there was a span of 14 bases. The DNA of the CDR3 is TGTGCCAGCAGCTTAACCTGGGGACTGGCATCCGGGGAGCTGTTTTTT. Encoded protein: CASSLTWGLASGELFF.